This note documents a single T cell receptor beta chain sequence. Sequencing was performed with immunoSEQ multiplex PCR; in TCRdb, only in-frame clones are kept and a portion is missing. The table lists over 250,000 clones, 89% of them singletons, with about 2% in the top ten. Between the trimmed V and J ends, which lost 2 bases and 6 bases, there was a span of 10 bases. Germline CDR1 and CDR2: SGHRS and YFSETQ. The CDR3 loop spans 13 amino acids. The source of the sample is a study of blood T cell repertoires in COVID-19. The chain uses TRBV5-1 and TRBJ2-3; no firm D call. Input material: PBMCs or T cells enriched from blood (not recorded which). This clonotype was sampled from a woman aged 60-75 years who had recovered from COVID-19. CDR3 bases: TGCGCCAGCAGCTTTTTCGGAGCGGATACGCAGTATTTT. As protein: CASSFFGADTQYF.